A single sample gave rise to the 29 T cell receptor beta chains below, sequenced in a study of cytomegalovirus exposure and HLA in healthy donors (TCRdb year 2017). Libraries were prepared through the immunoSEQ multiplex PCR assay. For the multiplex PCR, a mixture combining 60 forward primers for TCR Vbeta segments and 13 reverse primers for TCR Jbeta segments was used. The table was pulled from immuneACCESS by TCRdb, which kept in-frame rearrangements only. Such tables lose some clones; where checked, under half of the loss comes from unresolved V genes, and the rest has no known cause. Present in this sample are about 200,000 clones, around 88% of which were seen just once. Clones ranked in the top ten supply approximately 0.31% of the sample. The sample was PBMCs. These receptors were obtained from a woman under 40 in good health and CMV-seronegative.

The V call is TRBV19, the J call TRBJ1-2, with 7 nucleotides matching TRBD1. The length of the CDR3 is 15 residues. The V gene's germline CDR1 is LNHDA and CDR2 SQIVND (reference sequence). The V and J ends lost 7 bases and 10 bases, in that order; junction bases with no gene match: 18. CDR3 sequence: CASTISPKGTDDYTF. In DNA form, the CDR3 reads TGTGCCAGTACCATCTCTCCTAAGGGGACAGATGACTACACCTTC.

The chain uses TRBV6-1 and TRBJ2-7, with D unclear. Trimming removed 5 bases at V and 3 bases at J, with 8 bases between. Germline loops: CDR1 MNHNS, CDR2 SASEGT. This CDR3 region has 12 residues. The CDR3 spells CASSQDVYEQYF. The CDR3 DNA reads TGTGCCAGCAGTCAGGATGTCTACGAGCAGTACTTC.

The V call is TRBV9, the J call TRBJ2-3; D is unresolved. Trimming stripped 1 base from V and 2 bases from J, with 8 bases between. The CDR3 has 14 amino acids. Germline CDR1 reads SGDLS; CDR2 reads YYNGEE. The CDR3: CASSVRLDTDTQYF. The CDR3, as DNA: TGTGCCAGCAGCGTAAGGCTAGACACAGATACGCAGTATTTT.

This CDR3 reads CASSLEGQGAVQYF. CDR3 in DNA: TGCGCCAGCAGCTTGGAGGGACAGGGGGCGGTGCAGTACTTC. The rearrangement links TRBV5-1 to TRBJ2-7, with 12 bases that match TRBD1. The V gene's germline CDR1 is SGHRS and CDR2 YFSETQ. V trimming: 0 bases; J trimming: 9 bases; junction bases outside the gene matches: 4. The CDR3 is made up of 14 amino acids.

V usage is TRBV5-4 and J usage is TRBJ2-3, with D uncertain. Trimming removed 4 bases from V and 5 bases from J, with 17 bases in between. The germline CDR1 and CDR2 sequences are SGHNT and YYREEE (reference sequence). This CDR3 has 15 amino acids. The CDR3 DNA reads as TGTGCCAGCAGCCCATCCCCCCTAGGCAAAGATACGCAGTATTTT. It codes for CASSPSPLGKDTQYF.

The V and J genes are TRBV5-6 and TRBJ1-2; no reliable D call. V lost 4 bases, J lost 6 bases, and 16 bases lay in between. Germline loops: CDR1 SGHDT, CDR2 YYEEEE. The CDR3 extends over 14 amino acids. The CDR3 sequence: CASSPGIRRDGYTF. In DNA, the CDR3 is TGTGCCAGCAGCCCCGGGATCCGGCGGGATGGCTACACCTTC. The variable domain in full, with the rest retrieved from reference TRBV5-6 and TRBJ1-2, is DAGVTQSPTHLIKTRGQQVTLRCSPKSGHDTVSWYQQALGQGPQFIFQYYEEEERQRGNFPDRFSGHQFPNYSSELNVNALLLGDSALYLCASSPGIRRDGYTFGSGTRLTVV.

The chain employs TRBV7-9 and TRBJ1-2; a weak D match, TRBD1 (5 bases). This CDR3 contains 14 residues. Germline-derived CDR1 and CDR2 are SEHNR and FQNEAQ (reference sequence). V was cut by 1 base and J by 2 bases, with 8 bases left in between. CDR3 protein: CASSLGGLNYGYTF. The DNA for the CDR3 is TGTGCCAGCAGCTTAGGGGGACTCAACTATGGCTACACCTTC. The whole variable domain, remainder taken from reference TRBV7-9 and TRBJ1-2, is DTGVSQNPRHKITKRGQNVTFRCDPISEHNRLYWYRQTLGQGPEFLTYFQNEAQLEKSRLLSDRFSAERPKGSFSTLEIQRTEQGDSAMYLCASSLGGLNYGYTFGSGTRLTVV.

The chain has TRBV28 and TRBJ2-7, with 7 bases matching TRBD2. The CDR3 is made up of 15 amino acids. Germline V gene sequence: CDR1 MDHEN, CDR2 SYDVKM. With 5 bases clipped from V and 2 bases from J, the junction kept 9 bases outside the gene matches. For the CDR3, the DNA is TGTGCCAGCAGTCCTCGGGGGGTCCTTCCCTACGAGCAGTACTTC. It is translated as CASSPRGVLPYEQYF.

The chain combines TRBV9 with TRBJ2-5, with a tentative D call TRBD2 (5 bases). The germline V and J ends were trimmed by 3 bases and 6 bases, with 12 bases remaining between them. CDR3 length: 13 residues. Germline V gene lookup returns CDR1 SGDLS and CDR2 YYNGEE. CDR3 region: CASSAFEGKTQYF. CDR3 DNA sequence: TGTGCCAGCAGCGCCTTCGAGGGCAAGACCCAGTACTTC.

This chain uses TRBV5-1 with TRBJ1-1; possibly TRBD1 for D (6 bases). This CDR3 is 14 amino acids long. V was shortened by 1 base and J by 3 bases, with 10 bases between the two germline ends. Germline V gene sequence: CDR1 SGHRS, CDR2 YFSETQ. The CDR3 DNA reads as TGCGCCAGCAGCTTGCAGGGGCAGGACACTGAAGCTTTCTTT. Protein: CASSLQGQDTEAFF.

The V gene is TRBV21-1, the J gene TRBJ1-3. TRBV21-1 is given as a pseudogene. The CDR3 runs 15 residues. The CDR3: CASNPGGYSGNTIYF. The CDR3 DNA sequence: TGTGCCAGCAACCCCGGGGGATACTCTGGAAACACCATATATTTT.

The genes are TRBV7-9 and TRBJ2-2; 9 bases align to TRBD2. This CDR3 has 14 residues. The V gene end was trimmed by 8 bases and the J gene end by 7 bases; junction bases not matched to a gene: 8. Germline CDR1 SEHNR, CDR2 FQNEAQ (reference sequence). The CDR3 is CASRAGGRSGELFF. CDR3 nucleotides: TGTGCCAGCCGAGCGGGGGGCAGGAGCGGGGAGCTGTTTTTT.

Only a few counts were recorded for this clone. V gene TRBV27 combines with J gene TRBJ2-2; 11 bases align to TRBD2. Germline CDR1 is MNHEY and CDR2 is SMNVEV (reference sequence). J was trimmed by 4 bases and V by 4 bases; bases with no gene match: 5. CDR3 size: 16 residues. For the CDR3, the DNA is TGTGCCAGCAGTTCGGCCGGGACTAGCGGCACCGGGGAGCTGTTTTTT. It codes for CASSSAGTSGTGELFF.

The chain recombines TRBV7-9 with TRBJ2-1; 10 bases align to TRBD2. CDR3 size: 13 residues. Per germline, CDR1 SEHNR and CDR2 FQNEAQ (reference sequence). The junction had 6 bases not matched to a gene; V was cut back by 4 bases and J by 12 bases. The CDR3 reads CASSSPRLAGQFF. In DNA, the CDR3 is TGTGCCAGCAGCTCTCCAAGACTAGCGGGGCAGTTCTTC.

In DNA, the CDR3 is TGTGCCAGCAGTGAGTACACAGATACGCAGTATTTT. It translates to CASSEYTDTQYF. The gene calls are TRBV2 and TRBJ2-3; D is unclear. Germline V gives CDR1 SNHLY, CDR2 FYNNEI. V was shortened by 3 bases and J by 2 bases, with 3 bases between the two germline ends. The CDR3 has 12 amino acids.

The chain carries TRBV5-1 and TRBJ2-2; TRBD2 agrees at 11 bases. The CDR3 is 15 residues long. From germline, CDR1 is SGHRS and CDR2 YFSETQ. Trimming at V came to 3 bases and at J to 4 bases, leaving 2 bases not matched to a gene. The CDR3, as DNA: TGCGCCAGCAGCTATACTAGCGGGAGCACCGGGGAGCTGTTTTTT. Protein product: CASSYTSGSTGELFF.

The chain employs TRBV12-5 and TRBJ1-1; 8 bases are shared with TRBD1. Trimming removed 4 bases from V and 4 bases from J; junction bases left unmatched: 8. The germline gives CDR1 LGHNT, CDR2 FRNRAP. The CDR3 consists of 15 residues. CDR3 amino acids: CASGSPRQGSTEAFF. The DNA for the CDR3 is TGTGCTAGTGGTTCACCAAGACAGGGGTCCACTGAAGCTTTCTTT.

A word on this clone: The junction departs from germline at one end; a sequencing error may be responsible. Within the sample, other DNA sequences also encode this same CDR3. The rearrangement links TRBV5-4 to TRBJ2-7; 10 bases line up with TRBD1. CDR1 SGHNT and CDR2 YYREEE come from the germline V gene (reference sequence). CDR3 length: 15 residues. The CDR3, as DNA: TGTGCCAGCAGCTTGGGAGGACAGGGGGGAGGAGAGCAGTACTTT. The encoded protein is CASSLGGQGGGEQYF.

The chain is built from TRBV6-5 and TRBJ1-1; TRBD1 agrees at 7 bases. The V and J ends lost 2 bases and 4 bases, in that order; junction bases with no gene match: 1. The CDR3 extends over 13 amino acids. Germline CDR1 and CDR2: MNHEY and SVGAGI. In nucleotides, the CDR3 is TGTGCCAGCAGTTACGGGGACAGCACTGAAGCTTTCTTT. It translates to CASSYGDSTEAFF.

The chain couples TRBV25-1 to TRBJ2-3; TRBD2 aligns across 8 bases. From germline, CDR1 is MGHDK and CDR2 SYGVNS. The CDR3 totals 15 residues. V was pared by 4 bases and J by 7 bases, with 10 bases of the junction left unmatched. CDR3 in amino acids: CASSGFDTSGNTQYF. The CDR3 DNA follows: TGTGCCAGCAGTGGCTTCGATACTAGCGGTAATACGCAGTATTTT.

This chain connects TRBV5-1 to TRBJ1-1, with unresolved D. This CDR3 contains 14 residues. Germline V lookup: CDR1 SGHRS, CDR2 YFSETQ. Deletions cut 0 bases from V and 7 bases from J, with 13 bases between. The CDR3: CASSLGLRLNEAFF. In nucleotides, the CDR3 is TGCGCCAGCAGCTTGGGGTTGAGGCTGAATGAAGCTTTCTTT.

The rearrangement links TRBV11-3 to TRBJ2-1; 10 nucleotides line up with TRBD2. The V and J ends lost 4 bases and 2 bases, in that order; junction bases with no gene match: 2. The CDR3 has 15 amino acids. Germline V gene sequence: CDR1 SGHNT, CDR2 YENEEA. CDR3 bases: TGTGCCAGCAGCTCTAGCGGGGGCGCCTACAATGAGCAGTTCTTC. It yields the protein CASSSSGGAYNEQFF.

The genes are TRBV7-2 and TRBJ2-3; TRBD2 matches 15 bases. Germline-derived CDR1 and CDR2 are SGHTA and FQGNSA. This CDR3 has 15 amino acids. V dropped 4 bases and J dropped 5; count of bases not matched to a gene: 1. The CDR3 nucleotides are TGTGCCAGCAGCTGGACTAGCGGGAGGGGAGATACGCAGTATTTT. Protein: CASSWTSGRGDTQYF.

The rearrangement links TRBV28 to TRBJ2-7; unclear D gene. Per germline, CDR1 MDHEN and CDR2 SYDVKM. This CDR3 spans 15 amino acids. Deletions cut 6 bases from V and 5 bases from J, with 20 bases between. CDR3 amino acids: CASRSPSGPRNEQYF. In nucleotides, the CDR3 is TGTGCCAGCAGGTCTCCCAGTGGGCCGAGAAACGAGCAGTACTTC.

This clone was found once. This rearrangement joins TRBV6-6 to TRBJ2-2; TRBD2 is a possible D gene (6 bases). Germline V gene lookup returns CDR1 MNHNY and CDR2 SVGAGI (reference sequence). This CDR3 is built from 13 residues. Trimming pared 8 bases from V and 0 bases from J, leaving 7 bases between. CDR3 in DNA: TGTGCCAGCGGCGGGGCGAACACCGGGGAGCTGTTTTTT. As protein: CASGGANTGELFF.

The chain uses TRBV7-8 and TRBJ2-3; tentatively, D is TRBD2 (6 bases). The CDR3 is 15 amino acids. Germline CDR1 SGHVS, CDR2 FQNEAQ. Trimming pared 5 bases from V and 6 bases from J, leaving 18 bases between. The CDR3 reads CASSPRDLEGDTQYF. In DNA form, the CDR3 reads TGTGCCAGCAGCCCAAGGGACTTGGAAGGCGATACGCAGTATTTT.

The chain has TRBV20-1 and TRBJ1-2; unclear D gene. The CDR3 has 10 residues. V was cut by 5 bases and J by 8 bases, with 9 bases left in between. CDR1 is DFQATT and CDR2 is SNEGSKA in the germline V gene (reference sequence). CDR3 nucleotide sequence: TGCAGTGCTGGAACCGGGGGCTACACCTTC. Its translation: CSAGTGGYTF.

The chain carries TRBV19 and TRBJ2-3; D is perhaps TRBD1 (6 bases). This CDR3 spans 14 amino acids. Per the germline V gene, CDR1 is LNHDA and CDR2 is SQIVND (reference sequence). The V and J ends lost 5 bases and 4 bases respectively, with 13 bases between them. CDR3 loop: CASSVLQGSDTQYF. Here the CDR3 DNA reads TGTGCCAGTAGTGTACTACAGGGTTCAGATACGCAGTATTTT.

The rearrangement uses TRBV18 and TRBJ2-7; 11 nucleotides match TRBD1. With V trimmed by 4 bases and J by 0 bases, 8 bases remained unmatched. This CDR3 is 17 amino acids long. CDR1 and CDR2 from the germline V gene are KGHSH and LQKENI. The CDR3 DNA is TGTGCCAGCTCACGGATACCGGGACAGGGGGTCTCCTACGAGCAGTACTTC. Residues: CASSRIPGQGVSYEQYF.